These 14 T cell receptor beta chains originate from one sample sequenced in a study of PD-1 blockade in classical Hodgkin lymphoma. Method: immunoSEQ multiplex PCR; TCRdb's copy keeps in-frame clones and lacks some. In the table there are 14,000 to 15,000 clones, 83% of which are singletons. Every patient experienced relapse after autologous stem cell transplantation, and brentuximab vedotin exposure varied. The sample was peripheral blood mononuclear cells (PBMCs), taken before the second cycle of nivolumab. Receptors were obtained from a human donor with classical Hodgkin lymphoma.

V gene TRBV15 combines with J gene TRBJ1-1; D is uncertain. V lost 2 bases, J lost 2 bases, and 12 bases lay in between. Germline loops: CDR1 LNHNV, CDR2 YYDKDF (reference sequence). CDR3 size: 15 residues. The CDR3 DNA sequence: TGTGCCACCAGCAGACCACTGGCCACCAACACTGAAGCTTTCTTT. Protein product: CATSRPLATNTEAFF.

The chain joins TRBV28 to TRBJ1-2; D is uncertain. Germline loops: CDR1 MDHEN, CDR2 SYDVKM. The V end was cut by 6 bases, the J end by 4 bases, with 9 bases between. There are 12 residues in the CDR3. This CDR3 is CASSTRFYGYTF. CDR3 DNA sequence: TGTGCCAGCAGCACCAGATTCTATGGCTACACCTTC.

The V call is TRBV10-1, the J call TRBJ2-5; D is unclear. V lost 0 bases, J lost 4 bases, and 12 bases lay in between. The CDR3 loop spans 15 amino acids. The germline V gene has CDR1 WNHNN and CDR2 SYGVQD (reference sequence). CDR3 in amino acids: CASSESASPTETQYF. CDR3 nucleotides: TGCGCCAGCAGTGAGTCGGCGAGCCCAACAGAGACCCAGTACTTC.

V is TRBV9 and J is TRBJ2-1; possible D gene TRBD2, 6 bases. This CDR3 has 12 amino acids. Looked up from germline, CDR1 is SGDLS and CDR2 is YYNGEE. Trimming removed 0 bases from V and 9 bases from J, with 7 bases in between. The chain's CDR3 is CASSVGGGEQFF. The CDR3 coding sequence is TGTGCCAGCAGCGTAGGGGGAGGTGAGCAGTTCTTC.

The V call is TRBV4-1, the J call TRBJ2-3; 13 nucleotides align to TRBD2. The CDR3 loop spans 19 amino acids. Germline V gene data show CDR1 as MGHRA and CDR2 as YSYEKL. V was clipped by 0 bases and J by 0 bases; unmatched bases: 6. The CDR3 reads CASSQDGGLAGDSTDTQYF. For the CDR3, the DNA is TGCGCCAGCAGCCAAGATGGCGGACTAGCGGGGGACAGCACAGATACGCAGTATTTT.

This chain connects TRBV19 to TRBJ1-5, with TRBD1 matching 7 bases. This CDR3 spans 15 amino acids. Germline loops: CDR1 LNHDA, CDR2 SQIVND (reference sequence). J lost 5 bases, V lost 3 bases, and 7 bases had no gene match. CDR3 DNA sequence: TGTGCCAGTAGTATGGAGAACAGGGGTGATCAGCCCCAGCATTTT. Translation gives CASSMENRGDQPQHF.

The CDR3 DNA is TGTGCCAGTATCCCTTGGGGGGGTTCTGGCAATCAGCCCCAGCATTTT. Amino acid sequence: CASIPWGGSGNQPQHF. This chain joins TRBV19 and TRBJ1-5; maybe TRBD1 (5 bases). Germline V gene lookup returns CDR1 LNHDA and CDR2 SQIVND (reference sequence). The CDR3 spans 16 residues. V dropped 7 bases and J dropped 2 bases, with 18 bases sitting between them.

The rearrangement joins TRBV5-4 to TRBJ1-6; D is perhaps TRBD1 (6 bases). The CDR3 consists of 16 residues. The germline V and J ends were trimmed by 4 bases and 9 bases, with 20 bases remaining between them. Germline loops: CDR1 SGHNT, CDR2 YYREEE (reference sequence). The CDR3 protein is CASSLIWGLDGSPLHF. The CDR3 DNA reads TGTGCCAGCAGCCTGATATGGGGGCTCGACGGTTCACCCCTCCACTTT.

This sequence joins TRBV10-1 and TRBJ1-1; D is unresolved. This CDR3 has 13 amino acids. Germline V CDR1 and CDR2: WNHNN, SYGVQD (reference sequence). V was pared by 3 bases and J by 3 bases, with 8 bases between. The CDR3 DNA is TGCGCCAGCAGTGACGACGGGGACACTGAAGCTTTCTTT. As protein: CASSDDGDTEAFF.

This chain links TRBV18 with TRBJ1-2; TRBD1 matches 8 bases. The CDR3 length is 17 residues. Trimming took 2 bases from V and 4 from J; bases not matched to a gene: 12. The germline gives CDR1 KGHSH, CDR2 LQKENI. The CDR3 DNA sequence: TGTGCCAGCTCACCAGGGACAGGCACCCCCGGGATCTATGGCTACACCTTC. Its protein product is CASSPGTGTPGIYGYTF.

The chain couples TRBV7-6 to TRBJ1-1, with a tentative D call TRBD1 (6 bases). The V gene's germline CDR1 is SGHVS and CDR2 FNYEAQ. CDR3 length equals 14 residues. Between the trimmed V and J ends, which lost 2 bases and 5 bases, there was a span of 12 bases. For the CDR3, the DNA is TGTGCCAGCAGCTTAAGGGCAGGGGAGACTGAAGCTTTCTTT. It specifies CASSLRAGETEAFF.

The rearrangement uses TRBV28 and TRBJ1-3; D ambiguous. From germline, CDR1 is MDHEN and CDR2 SYDVKM. V gave up 6 bases and J gave up 0 bases, with 9 bases separating them. The CDR3 is 14 residues long. The CDR3: CASRDAGSGNTIYF. Here the CDR3 DNA reads TGTGCCAGCAGGGACGCAGGCTCTGGAAACACCATATATTTT.

Here the CDR3 reads CASRLAGGPGTQYF. For the CDR3, the DNA is TGTGCCAGCAGACTAGCGGGGGGGCCGGGTACGCAGTATTTT. V usage is TRBV27 and J usage is TRBJ2-3, with 13 bases that match TRBD2. Trimming removed 6 bases from V and 8 bases from J; junction bases left unmatched: 5. The length of the CDR3 is 14 residues. The V gene's germline CDR1 is MNHEY and CDR2 SMNVEV (reference sequence).

The chain is built from TRBV5-5 and TRBJ1-4; the D is unclear. V lost 3 bases and J 6 bases, leaving 18 bases between the germline ends. The CDR3 has 16 residues. Germline V CDR1 and CDR2: SGHKS, YYEKEE (reference sequence). CDR3 DNA: TGTGCCAGCAGCTCTGGATGGCTGGATGGGCATGAAAAACTGTTTTTT. Encoded protein: CASSSGWLDGHEKLFF.